This entry lists 9 T cell receptor beta chains sequenced from one sample in a study of human CD8 memory T cell subsets. Generation of TCR beta libraries used UMI-labeled 5' RACE. Reprocessing the 5' RACE reads, TCRdb reports a single entry for every CDR3 protein and omits DNA. Recorded here are about 10,000 distinct CDR3 sequences; the top ten clones represent 15%. Source material: CD8+ stem-like memory T cells (TSCM and TCM) sorted from PBMCs. Subset denoted: stem-like memory CD8 T cells (TSTEM), CCR7+ PD-1- TIGIT-. These receptors were taken from a human donor in good health.

This chain connects TRBV27 to TRBJ1-1. Germline CDR1 and CDR2: MNHEY and SMNVEV (reference sequence). This CDR3 has 13 residues. CDR3 sequence reads: CASSSLPRNEAFF.

The chain recombines TRBV28 with TRBJ2-7; TCRdb returns TRBD2, unconfirmable since there is no DNA. The CDR3 runs 13 residues. CDR1 is MDHEN, CDR2 SYDVKM, per germline. CDR3 amino acids: CASSLAGVGEQYF.

The rearrangement uses TRBV9 and TRBJ2-7. CDR1 is SGDLS, CDR2 YYNGEE, per germline. The CDR3 covers 14 residues. The chain's CDR3 is CASSVEGNTDEQYF. The variable domain in full, with the rest retrieved from reference TRBV9 and TRBJ2-7, is DSGVTQTPKHLITATGQRVTLRCSPRSGDLSVYWYQQSLDQGLQFLIQYYNGEERAKGNILERFSAQQFPDLHSELNLSSLELGDSALYFCASSVEGNTDEQYFGPGTRLTVT.

The CDR3 spells CASSPRLINEQFF. This chain joins TRBV7-9 and TRBJ2-1. The CDR3 has 13 amino acids. Germline V gene sequence: CDR1 SEHNR, CDR2 FQNEAQ (reference sequence).

The genes are TRBV7-9 and TRBJ2-3; TCRdb gives TRBD1 as the D gene, but with no DNA this cannot be confirmed. The CDR3 runs to 15 residues. Germline V gene sequence: CDR1 SEHNR, CDR2 FQNEAQ (reference sequence). The CDR3 is CASSPGGQGADTQYF.

This chain connects TRBV7-9 to TRBJ1-4; the TCRdb D gene call, TRBD1, has no DNA to confirm it. CDR3 length: 16 residues. CDR1 is SEHNR, CDR2 FQNEAQ, per germline (reference sequence). The CDR3: CASSADRGGTNEKLFF.

The chain recombines TRBV29-1 with TRBJ1-1; with no DNA, the TCRdb D assignment of TRBD1 cannot be verified. The germline V gene has CDR1 SQVTM and CDR2 ANQGSEA. This CDR3 has 13 residues. CDR3 in amino acids: CSVDGDVRTEAFF.

This clonotype shows up as medium-sized by frequency. This chain uses TRBV2 with TRBJ2-3. The CDR3 runs 16 residues. Looked up from germline, CDR1 is SNHLY and CDR2 is FYNNEI. The CDR3 here is CASSEGKLSSTDTQYF. The full variable domain, rest sourced from reference TRBV2 and TRBJ2-3, is EPEVTQTPSHQVTQMGQEVILRCVPISNHLYFYWYRQILGQKVEFLVSFYNNEISEKSEIFDDQFSVERPDGSNFTLKIRSTKLEDSAMYFCASSEGKLSSTDTQYFGPGTRLTVL.

The chain carries TRBV3-1 and TRBJ2-7; TCRdb gives TRBD2 as the D gene, but with no DNA this cannot be confirmed. Germline-derived CDR1 and CDR2 are LGHDT and YNNKEL (reference sequence). The CDR3 contains 14 residues. The CDR3 protein is CASSQGLAGYEQYF.